The next 27 T cell receptor beta chains were all read from a single sample in a study of a mutant IDH1 vaccine in newly diagnosed glioma. Time point here: baseline, week 1 (first vaccination visit). Treatment reported: pre-vaccination baseline after standard-of-care therapy. Only in-frame clones appear in the TCRdb table, and some are missing; sequencing was by immunoSEQ multiplex PCR. The sample contains 70,000 to 95,000 clones, almost 85% of which appear only once. The specimen comprised PBMCs, sampled from a glioma patient treated with radiotherapy, temozolomide or both. The receptors derive from a man aged 40-49 years with glioma. Some clones in this sample may be carry-over from other donors' samples.

J is TRBJ1-1 and V is TRBV9, with 7 bases that match TRBD1. Trimming removed 3 bases from V and 11 bases from J; junction bases left unmatched: 10. The germline V gene has CDR1 SGDLS and CDR2 YYNGEE. The CDR3 extends over 13 amino acids. This CDR3 reads CASSAGQRREAFF. The DNA of the CDR3 is TGTGCCAGCAGCGCGGGACAGCGAAGGGAGGCTTTCTTT. The full variable domain, its missing parts supplied by reference TRBV9 and TRBJ1-1, is DSGVTQTPKHLITATGQRVTLRCSPRSGDLSVYWYQQSLDQGLQFLIQYYNGEERAKGNILERFSAQQFPDLHSELNLSSLELGDSALYFCASSAGQRREAFFGQGTRLTVV.

This clone was found once. V gene TRBV7-9 combines with J gene TRBJ2-5; D is ambiguous. The CDR3 is 16 amino acids. Germline-derived CDR1 and CDR2 are SEHNR and FQNEAQ (reference sequence). Trimming cost V 3 bases and J 2 bases, with 16 bases left between them. Here the CDR3 reads CASSFPSTGEQETQYF. The CDR3 bases are TGTGCCAGCAGCTTTCCCTCGACTGGGGAACAAGAGACCCAGTACTTC.

The rearrangement joins TRBV15 to TRBJ1-4; D remains ambiguous. Deletions cut 4 bases from V and 5 bases from J, with 14 bases between. From germline, CDR1 is LNHNV and CDR2 YYDKDF (reference sequence). This CDR3 spans 15 amino acids. The CDR3 protein is CATSTPTYGNEKLFF. The CDR3 nucleotides read TGTGCCACCAGCACCCCTACCTATGGCAATGAAAAACTGTTTTTT.

The chain links TRBV7-2 to TRBJ1-5; D perhaps matches TRBD1 (5 bases). CDR3 length: 15 amino acids. Trimming pared 5 bases from V and 3 bases from J, leaving 14 bases between. Germline values: CDR1 SGHTA, CDR2 FQGNSA. The DNA of the CDR3 is TGTGCCAGCAGCCTGGACATCGTAATCAATCAGCCCCAGCATTTT. It is translated as CASSLDIVINQPQHF.

A single count supports this clone. The chain uses TRBV5-6 and TRBJ1-2; D not resolved. Germline loops: CDR1 SGHDT, CDR2 YYEEEE. CDR3 length: 14 residues. V lost 4 bases to trimming and J lost 2 bases, with 12 bases between them. CDR3 region: CASSPKKLNYGYTF. CDR3 bases: TGTGCCAGCAGCCCAAAAAAACTAAACTATGGCTACACCTTC.

V gene TRBV5-1 combines with J gene TRBJ2-7; D not resolved. With 0 bases removed from V and 1 base from J, the gap between germline ends came to 8 bases. Germline-derived CDR1 and CDR2 are SGHRS and YFSETQ. The CDR3 covers 14 residues. The CDR3 coding sequence is TGCGCCAGCAGCTTGGAGCCGGAATCCTACGAGCAGTACTTC. Its protein is CASSLEPESYEQYF.

The chain has TRBV18 and TRBJ2-5; 7 bases line up with TRBD2. V lost 3 bases and J lost 4; bases outside the gene matches: 5. Germline V lookup: CDR1 KGHSH, CDR2 LQKENI. The length of the CDR3 is 14 residues. DNA of the CDR3: TGTGCCAGCTCACCCGAAGCGGGGAGAGAGACCCAGTACTTC. Amino acids: CASSPEAGRETQYF.

The V gene is TRBV19, the J gene TRBJ2-6, with unresolved D. The CDR3 runs to 15 residues. Germline V gene sequence: CDR1 LNHDA, CDR2 SQIVND (reference sequence). Trimming removed 4 bases at V and 0 bases at J, with 7 bases between. The CDR3: CASSSYRSGANVLTF. The CDR3 nucleotides are TGTGCCAGTAGTAGTTACCGCTCTGGGGCCAACGTCCTGACTTTC.

The chain links TRBV2 to TRBJ2-2; 7 bases map to TRBD1. V was clipped by 2 bases and J by 4 bases; unmatched bases: 4. The CDR3 sequence is 15 residues long. The V gene's germline CDR1 is SNHLY and CDR2 FYNNEI. The CDR3 reads CASSELRGRTGELFF. CDR3 nucleotides: TGTGCCAGCAGTGAACTAAGGGGGCGCACCGGGGAGCTGTTTTTT.

J is TRBJ2-7 and V is TRBV5-1; D is unresolved. The CDR3 covers 13 residues. In germline, CDR1 is SGHRS, CDR2 YFSETQ. Trimming stripped 0 bases from V and 7 bases from J, with 11 bases between. CDR3 protein: CASSLAEPREQYF. In nucleotides, the CDR3 is TGCGCCAGCAGCTTGGCCGAGCCTCGGGAGCAGTACTTC.

V gene TRBV7-8 combines with J gene TRBJ1-4; D might be TRBD1 (5 bases). The germline V gene has CDR1 SGHVS and CDR2 FQNEAQ. The length of the CDR3 is 14 residues. Trimming shortened V by 3 bases and J by 7 bases, and 12 bases separated the two germline ends. The CDR3 nucleotides read TGTGCCAGCAGCTTCTACGGGGCTGGTGAAAAACTGTTTTTT. Protein sequence: CASSFYGAGEKLFF. The variable domain in full, with the rest retrieved from reference TRBV7-8 and TRBJ1-4, is GAGVSQSPRYKVAKRGQDVALRCDPISGHVSLFWYQQALGQGPEFLTYFQNEAQLDKSGLPSDRFFAERPEGSVSTLKIQRTQQEDSAVYLCASSFYGAGEKLFFGSGTQLSVL.

In this sample, this clone turned up once. The V gene is TRBV9, the J gene TRBJ2-1, with TRBD1 matching over 7 bases. This CDR3 is 15 amino acids long. Germline CDR1 is SGDLS and CDR2 is YYNGEE. V lost 3 bases, J lost 6 bases, and 9 bases stayed unmatched. CDR3 protein: CASSAGQWDGNEQFF. CDR3 in DNA: TGTGCCAGCAGCGCGGGACAGTGGGACGGCAATGAGCAGTTCTTC.

This chain uses TRBV2 with TRBJ1-6, with unresolved D. This CDR3 is 15 amino acids long. Germline CDR1 is SNHLY and CDR2 is FYNNEI. V lost 1 base, J lost 7 bases, and 11 bases lay in between. The CDR3, as DNA: TGTGCCAGCAGTGAAGGCGAGGGTCGGAATTCACCCCTCCACTTT. Protein sequence: CASSEGEGRNSPLHF.

In its sample, this clone was seen a few times. Here the CDR3 DNA reads TGTGCCAGCAGCCTAGAGGGGACAGAAGATACGCAGTATTTT. This codes for CASSLEGTEDTQYF. The chain recombines TRBV27 with TRBJ2-3, with 7 positions matching TRBD1. This CDR3 contains 14 residues. V lost 6 bases and J lost 5; bases outside the gene matches: 8. Germline V gene data show CDR1 as MNHEY and CDR2 as SMNVEV (reference sequence).

This clone has only one observation. The rearrangement uses TRBV6-5 and TRBJ2-7; weak D call: TRBD1 (6 bases). CDR3 size: 13 residues. Germline CDR1 is MNHEY and CDR2 is SVGAGI. Trimming removed 4 bases at V and 3 bases at J, with 10 bases between. The CDR3 nucleotides are TGTGCCAGCAGTTCGGACAGCAGCTACGAGCAGTACTTC. As protein: CASSSDSSYEQYF.

The chain couples TRBV2 to TRBJ1-5, with TRBD1 matching 10 bases. J gave up 4 bases and V 6 bases, and 6 bases lay outside the gene matches. The CDR3 contains 15 residues. Germline V CDR1 and CDR2: SNHLY, FYNNEI. For the CDR3, the DNA is TGTGCCAGCAGGCTCGACAGGGGGCAGAATCAGCCCCAGCATTTT. Translated, it gives CASRLDRGQNQPQHF.

The table lists this clone with a count of one. The chain links TRBV5-1 to TRBJ2-5; D is ambiguous. CDR1 and CDR2 from the germline V gene are SGHRS and YFSETQ. V shed 4 bases and J shed 5 bases, with 12 bases lying between them. This CDR3 has 13 residues. CDR3 nucleotide sequence: TGCGCCAGCAGCCGTAAACAAGACGAGACCCAGTACTTC. This encodes CASSRKQDETQYF.

This clone occurred once. The chain employs TRBV6-1 and TRBJ2-7, with 7 bases matching TRBD2. V lost 5 bases and J lost 7; bases outside the gene matches: 11. Germline V gene data show CDR1 as MNHNS and CDR2 as SASEGT. The CDR3 loop spans 14 amino acids. CDR3 DNA sequence: TGTGCCAGCAGTCCGCGGGGGAGGGAGAGGGAGCAGTACTTC. Protein product: CASSPRGREREQYF.

The rearrangement links TRBV4-1 to TRBJ2-3, with 7 nucleotides matching TRBD2. CDR1 MGHRA and CDR2 YSYEKL come from the germline V gene. V lost 1 base and J lost 1; bases outside the gene matches: 5. CDR3 length: 16 amino acids. The CDR3 DNA reads TGCGCCAGCAGCCAAGGAGGTAGCGGGCGCACAGATACGCAGTATTTT. Translated: CASSQGGSGRTDTQYF.

This clone showed up just a few times. This chain joins TRBV29-1 and TRBJ1-1; D ambiguous. This CDR3 region has 12 residues. V lost 4 bases and J 2 bases, leaving 8 bases between the germline ends. CDR1 and CDR2 (germline): SQVTM, ANQGSEA. In DNA, the CDR3 is TGCAGCGTTGTTCGGATCAACACTGAAGCTTTCTTT. It is translated as CSVVRINTEAFF.

The chain has TRBV29-1 and TRBJ1-1; no reliable D call. Germline V gene sequence: CDR1 SQVTM, CDR2 ANQGSEA. The length of the CDR3 is 11 residues. Trimming pared 2 bases from V and 2 bases from J, leaving 3 bases between. In DNA, the CDR3 is TGCAGCGTTGAACAAAACACTGAAGCTTTCTTT. Residues: CSVEQNTEAFF.

This clone was seen a few times. The rearrangement uses TRBV5-1 and TRBJ1-1, with 8 bases fitting TRBD1. Germline CDR1 SGHRS, CDR2 YFSETQ. With 4 bases clipped from V and 1 base from J, the junction kept 3 bases outside the gene matches. The CDR3 length is 14 residues. CDR3 sequence: CASSIGQGNTEAFF. The CDR3 coding sequence is TGCGCCAGCAGCATAGGACAGGGGAACACTGAAGCTTTCTTT.

The chain carries TRBV7-6 and TRBJ2-3; 13 nucleotides match TRBD2. The germline gives CDR1 SGHVS, CDR2 FNYEAQ. This CDR3 spans 15 amino acids. After removal of 5 bases from V and 5 bases from J, the junction contained 4 bases not matched to a gene. CDR3 amino acids: CASSPRLAGGDTQYF. CDR3 DNA sequence: TGTGCCAGCAGCCCACGACTAGCGGGGGGAGATACGCAGTATTTT. The full variable domain, completed using reference TRBV7-6 and TRBJ2-3, is GAGVSQSPRYKVTKRGQDVALRCDPISGHVSLYWYRQALGQGPEFLTYFNYEAQQDKSGLPNDRFSAERPEGSISTLTIQRTEQRDSAMYRCASSPRLAGGDTQYFGPGTRLTVL.

CDR3 amino acids: CASSVAGQGYEKLFF. The CDR3 nucleotides are TGTGCCAGCAGCGTAGCTGGACAGGGATATGAAAAACTGTTTTTT. The chain carries TRBV9 and TRBJ1-4, with 8 bases fitting TRBD1. Germline CDR1 SGDLS, CDR2 YYNGEE. The trim removed 0 bases at V and 6 bases at J, leaving 4 bases unmatched. The CDR3 consists of 15 residues.

The rearrangement joins TRBV25-1 to TRBJ1-4, with TRBD1 identical over 7 bases. Looked up from germline, CDR1 is MGHDK and CDR2 is SYGVNS. This CDR3 region has 16 residues. Unmatched junction bases numbered 12, after V lost 6 bases and J lost 5 bases. DNA of the CDR3: TGTGCCAGCAGCCCACCACCGGGACAGCCAAATGAAAAACTGTTTTTT. Its translation is CASSPPPGQPNEKLFF.

J is TRBJ2-4 and V is TRBV6-5, with D tentatively TRBD1 (5 bases). The germline CDR1 and CDR2 sequences are MNHEY and SVGAGI. This CDR3 region has 15 residues. The ends were cut back, 6 bases at V and 3 bases at J, with 15 bases in the middle. In DNA, the CDR3 is TGTGCCAGCAGCCTTGGGGCTCTCCACAAAAACATTCAGTACTTC. Encoded protein: CASSLGALHKNIQYF.

The chain carries TRBV7-8 and TRBJ2-6; D is ambiguous. The germline gives CDR1 SGHVS, CDR2 FQNEAQ. V was clipped by 3 bases and J by 0 bases, with 9 bases between them. The CDR3 loop spans 16 amino acids. The CDR3 DNA reads TGTGCCAGCAGCTTGGTGCTCGGCTCTGGGGCCAACGTCCTGACTTTC. Amino acids: CASSLVLGSGANVLTF.